These 28 T cell receptor beta chains share one sample of origin, sequenced in a study of blood T cell repertoires in COVID-19. Assay: immunoSEQ multiplex PCR; the TCRdb copy retains only in-frame clones and omits some. This table holds 250,000 to 300,000 clones, 80% to 85% found once. The sequenced material came from peripheral blood. The receptor source for this set is a woman in her fifties or sixties with active or convalescent COVID-19.

The sample holds a few counts of this clone. This chain connects TRBV12-3 or TRBV12-4 to TRBJ1-2, with TRBD1 matching 10 bases. Trimming cost V 6 bases and J 8 bases; bases outside gene matches: 6. CDR3 length: 13 amino acids. The CDR3 DNA reads as TGTGCCAGCAGCCTCGGACAGGGGGACGGCTACACCTTC. This encodes CASSLGQGDGYTF.

V usage is TRBV4-1 and J usage is TRBJ2-3; 8 bases map to TRBD2. Germline CDR1 reads MGHRA; CDR2 reads YSYEKL. This CDR3 region has 15 residues. V shed 8 bases, J shed 0 bases, and the junction held 7 bases outside the gene matches. Here the CDR3 reads CASCPASGSTDTQYF. The CDR3 nucleotides read TGCGCCAGCTGCCCTGCTAGCGGGAGCACAGATACGCAGTATTTT.

This chain uses TRBV5-5 with TRBJ1-1; 9 bases match TRBD1. The V segment lost 3 bases and the J segment 3 bases; nucleotides outside the gene matches: 3. CDR3 length: 14 residues. Germline CDR1 and CDR2: SGHKS and YYEKEE (reference sequence). The CDR3 nucleotides are TGTGCCAGCAGCTACTGGACAGGGGACACTGAAGCTTTCTTT. Encoded protein: CASSYWTGDTEAFF.

The rearrangement links TRBV11-2 to TRBJ2-5; 13 bases line up with TRBD2. The CDR3 runs to 17 residues. Germline V gives CDR1 SGHAT, CDR2 FQNNGV. Germline trimming cut 3 bases from V and 4 bases from J; bases unmatched to any gene: 8. The CDR3 sequence is CASSLELAGGPGETQYF. The CDR3 coding sequence is TGTGCCAGCAGCTTGGAACTAGCGGGGGGGCCCGGAGAGACCCAGTACTTC.

This clone has more than one count but fewer than ten. The chain combines TRBV4-3 with TRBJ2-3; TRBD2 matches at 12 bases. V gave up 0 bases and J gave up 2 bases; unmatched junction bases: 6. Germline CDR1 is LGHNA and CDR2 is YSLEER. The CDR3 extends over 18 amino acids. CDR3 sequence reads: CASSQEYLAGGATDTQYF. The CDR3 DNA sequence: TGCGCCAGCAGCCAAGAATATCTAGCGGGGGGGGCCACAGATACGCAGTATTTT.

The V and J genes are TRBV7-2 and TRBJ1-2; the D gene is possibly TRBD1 (5 bases). The CDR3 contains 14 residues. Trimming shortened V by 3 bases and J by 7 bases, and 15 bases separated the two germline ends. CDR1 and CDR2 (germline): SGHTA, FQGNSA. Written as DNA, the CDR3 is TGTGCCAGCAGCTTCGGACAAACGATGCTTGGCTACACCTTC. Amino acid sequence: CASSFGQTMLGYTF.

This clone appeared once. CDR3 in amino acids: CASSDPAESLWVPYF. In nucleotides, the CDR3 is TGTGCCAGCAGTGATCCAGCGGAGTCCCTCTGGGTTCCGTACTTC. This chain uses TRBV2 with TRBJ2-5; D possibly corresponds to TRBD2 (5 bases). The CDR3 is made up of 15 amino acids. V lost 3 bases, J lost 13 bases, and 24 bases lay in between. CDR1 and CDR2 (germline): SNHLY, FYNNEI.

The chain recombines TRBV2 with TRBJ2-7; TRBD1 matches at 7 bases. The V gene end was trimmed by 9 bases and the J gene end by 3 bases; junction bases not matched to a gene: 8. Per the germline V gene, CDR1 is SNHLY and CDR2 is FYNNEI. This CDR3 contains 13 residues. The CDR3 sequence is CASYDTGVYEQYF. In DNA, the CDR3 is TGTGCCAGTTATGATACAGGGGTCTACGAGCAGTACTTC.

The table lists this clone with a few counts. The rearrangement joins TRBV27 to TRBJ1-6; 10 bases fit TRBD1. The CDR3 runs to 16 residues. V lost 3 bases and J lost 6; bases outside the gene matches: 5. The germline V gene encodes CDR1 MNHEY and CDR2 SMNVEV (reference sequence). CDR3 residues: CASSFRQGAGNSPLHF. The DNA of the CDR3 is TGTGCCAGCAGTTTTCGACAGGGGGCGGGTAATTCACCCCTCCACTTT.

This sequence joins TRBV7-9 and TRBJ1-2, with 7 positions matching TRBD1. V was pared by 5 bases and J by 2 bases, with 8 bases of the junction left unmatched. The CDR3 is 15 residues long. Germline assignment: CDR1 SEHNR and CDR2 FQNEAQ (reference sequence). The CDR3 sequence is CASSVHPGQNYGYTF. As DNA, the CDR3 is TGTGCCAGCAGCGTACATCCGGGACAGAACTATGGCTACACCTTC.

This sequence joins TRBV12-2 and TRBJ1-1; the D call TRBD1 from the table was never checked on the DNA. TRBV12-2 is annotated as a pseudogene. The CDR3 contains 16 residues. CDR3 protein: CASRPGTREGSTEAFF. CDR3 nucleotides: TGTGCAAGTCGCCCCGGGACAAGGGAAGGGAGCACTGAAGCTTTCTTT.

V usage is TRBV6-2 or TRBV6-3 and J usage is TRBJ2-5; 10 bases match TRBD2. The CDR3 runs to 19 residues. CDR1 is MNHEY, CDR2 SVGEGT, per germline. V was pared by 6 bases and J by 3 bases, with 19 bases of the junction left unmatched. CDR3 sequence: CASSTAERGGLYLKETQYF. The CDR3 nucleotides are TGTGCCAGCAGCACGGCCGAGCGGGGGGGATTATACTTAAAAGAGACCCAGTACTTC.

This clone appeared a few times. The chain combines TRBV12-3 or TRBV12-4 with TRBJ2-7; the D gene is possibly TRBD1 (6 bases). V was shortened by 8 bases and J by 6 bases, with 17 bases between the two germline ends. The CDR3 runs to 13 residues. The CDR3 DNA follows: TGTGCCAGCCGTAGGGGGACCTCCGGCGAGCAGTACTTC. It translates to CASRRGTSGEQYF.

This chain connects TRBV10-3 to TRBJ1-2; tentative D call: TRBD1 (6 bases). The length of the CDR3 is 14 residues. The germline V and J ends were trimmed by 2 bases and 2 bases, with 9 bases remaining between them. CDR1 is ENHRY, CDR2 SYGVKD, per germline. The CDR3 region has the DNA TGTGCCATCAGTGAGACAGGGAAGAACTATGGCTACACCTTC. Its protein product is CAISETGKNYGYTF.

This clone was picked up a small number of times. The rearrangement uses TRBV18 and TRBJ1-1; TRBD1 matches 10 bases. Germline V lookup: CDR1 KGHSH, CDR2 LQKENI. This CDR3 region has 17 residues. Unmatched junction bases numbered 18, after V lost 3 bases and J lost 11 bases. This CDR3 reads CASSPSDRGLSPSGAFF. CDR3 nucleotide sequence: TGTGCCAGCTCACCTTCCGACAGGGGGCTATCCCCCTCTGGGGCTTTCTTT.

The chain carries TRBV5-6 and TRBJ1-2; maybe TRBD1 (5 bases). The CDR3 totals 13 residues. Germline CDR1 reads SGHDT; CDR2 reads YYEEEE. Deletions cut 4 bases from V and 7 bases from J, with 14 bases between. In DNA form, the CDR3 reads TGTGCCAGCAGCGACCCAGGGTTGGGTGGCTACACCTTC. Protein product: CASSDPGLGGYTF.

J is TRBJ2-7 and V is TRBV6-5, with TRBD1 matching over 8 bases. With V trimmed by 6 bases and J by 9 bases, 7 bases remained unmatched. Germline V gene sequence: CDR1 MNHEY, CDR2 SVGAGI. The length of the CDR3 is 12 residues. In nucleotides, the CDR3 is TGTGCCAGCAGCGGACAGGGTTTAGGGCAGTACTTC. This gives the protein CASSGQGLGQYF.

This chain uses TRBV12-3 or TRBV12-4 with TRBJ1-1; D gene uncertain. This CDR3 has 13 residues. Trimming cost V 6 bases and J 0 bases, with 8 bases left between them. The CDR3 nucleotides are TGTGCCAGCAGGGCAGGCATGAACACTGAAGCTTTCTTT. Protein: CASRAGMNTEAFF.

This clone occurred once. The chain is built from TRBV11-1 and TRBJ2-3; possibly TRBD1 for D (5 bases). From germline, CDR1 is SGHAT and CDR2 FQDESV (reference sequence). V lost 1 base, J lost 5 bases, and 13 bases lay in between. This CDR3 is built from 15 residues. CDR3 protein: CASSLGPGRVDTQYF. CDR3 bases: TGTGCCAGCAGCTTAGGCCCCGGCAGGGTAGATACGCAGTATTTT.

CDR3 bases: TGTGCCAGCAACCCTGACAGCGGGGAAAAACTGTTTTTT. The encoded protein is CASNPDSGEKLFF. This sequence joins TRBV7-9 and TRBJ1-4; D perhaps matches TRBD1 (5 bases). Germline lookup yields CDR1 SEHNR and CDR2 FQNEAQ (reference sequence). This CDR3 contains 13 residues. The V gene lost 7 bases and the J gene lost 8 bases, with 14 bases spanning the gap.

The V gene is TRBV2, the J gene TRBJ1-5, with D possibly matching TRBD1 (6 bases). The CDR3 has 13 amino acids. The germline V gene encodes CDR1 SNHLY and CDR2 FYNNEI. The V end lost 10 bases, the J end lost 0 bases, and 10 bases lay between the germline ends. CDR3 bases: TGTGCCATGAACAGGGATAGCAATCAGCCCCAGCATTTT. This translates into CAMNRDSNQPQHF.

The V and J genes are TRBV2 and TRBJ1-1; tentatively, D is TRBD1 (5 bases). From germline, CDR1 is SNHLY and CDR2 FYNNEI. Between the trimmed V and J ends, which lost 10 bases and 1 base, there was a span of 13 bases. The length of the CDR3 is 13 residues. The CDR3 is CATLVGGNTEAFF. In DNA, the CDR3 is TGTGCCACCCTTGTGGGGGGGAACACTGAAGCTTTCTTT.

This sequence joins TRBV7-2 and TRBJ1-5, with 8 bases lining up with TRBD1. The V and J ends lost 5 bases and 6 bases, in that order; junction bases with no gene match: 9. This CDR3 has 15 amino acids. Germline CDR1 SGHTA, CDR2 FQGNSA. The DNA of the CDR3 is TGTGCCAGCAGCCGCAGGACAGGGCAAGGTCAGCCCCAGCATTTT. Translating gives CASSRRTGQGQPQHF.

This clone was seen more than once but under ten times. The rearrangement joins TRBV6-5 to TRBJ2-3, with TRBD2 matching 8 bases. Trimming at V came to 5 bases and at J to 2 bases, leaving 6 bases not matched to a gene. Germline V CDR1 and CDR2: MNHEY, SVGAGI. The CDR3 loop spans 15 amino acids. The CDR3: CASSTTGGTTDTQYF. CDR3 coding DNA: TGTGCCAGCAGTACGACGGGGGGGACCACAGATACGCAGTATTTT.

The rearrangement uses TRBV5-4 and TRBJ1-1, with 11 nucleotides matching TRBD1. Trimming took 4 bases from V and 10 from J; bases not matched to a gene: 6. In germline, CDR1 is SGHNT, CDR2 YYREEE (reference sequence). This CDR3 spans 13 amino acids. CDR3 DNA sequence: TGTGCCAGCAGCGTGTCCGGGACAGGGGGAGCTTTCTTT. It encodes CASSVSGTGGAFF.

Here the CDR3 reads CSVVDRVSGNTIYF. DNA for the CDR3: TGCAGCGTCGTTGACAGGGTCTCTGGAAACACCATATATTTT. The chain carries TRBV29-1 and TRBJ1-3; 7 bases are a match to TRBD1. This CDR3 has 14 residues. V shed 6 bases, J shed 0 bases, and the junction held 5 bases outside the gene matches. The germline V gene encodes CDR1 SQVTM and CDR2 ANQGSEA.

The rearrangement links TRBV5-5 to TRBJ2-1; TRBD2 is a possible D gene (7 bases). V was pared by 0 bases and J by 7 bases, with 14 bases between. Germline lookup yields CDR1 SGHKS and CDR2 YYEKEE (reference sequence). The CDR3 is 15 amino acids. The CDR3 is CASSLGGGGANEQFF. The CDR3 coding sequence is TGTGCCAGCAGCTTGGGGGGTGGGGGGGCGAATGAGCAGTTCTTC. Complete variable domain (other parts from reference TRBV5-5 and TRBJ2-1): DAGVTQSPTHLIKTRGQQVTLRCSPISGHKSVSWYQQVLGQGPQFIFQYYEKEERGRGNFPDRFSARQFPNYSSELNVNALLLGDSALYLCASSLGGGGANEQFFGPGTRLTVL.

CDR3: CASSLADHWTGPFYGYTF. The CDR3 DNA sequence: TGTGCCAGCAGCTTAGCTGATCATTGGACAGGACCATTCTATGGCTACACCTTC. The chain employs TRBV11-1 and TRBJ1-2; TRBD1 aligns across 7 bases. The CDR3 is made up of 18 amino acids. V lost 0 bases, J lost 4 bases, and 14 bases stayed unmatched. From germline, CDR1 is SGHAT and CDR2 FQDESV (reference sequence). The variable domain in full, completed from reference TRBV11-1 and TRBJ1-2, reads EAEVAQSPRYKITEKSQAVAFWCDPISGHATLYWYRQILGQGPELLVQFQDESVVDDSQLPKDRFSAERLKGVDSTLKIQPAELGDSAMYLCASSLADHWTGPFYGYTFGSGTRLTVV.